Presented here are 7 T cell receptor beta chains from one specimen sequenced in a study of T cells in Graves' hyperthyroidism and ophthalmopathy. RNA transcripts yielded amplified TCR beta CDR3 regions. In the first-round RT-PCR of the TCR CDR3, the HTBI primer set was used. MiXCR was run by TCRdb on the multiplex PCR reads, yielding one entry per CDR3 protein. The sample holds about 500,000 distinct CDR3 sequences; around 15% are singletons and the top ten take around 32%. The source material was blood. Source of these receptors: a woman between 25 and 40 years old with Graves' ophthalmopathy.

This clonotype was detected ten times or more. CDR3 nucleotides: TGTGCCGGGCAGAGGGAAGAGACCCAGTACTTC. Encoded protein: CAGQREETQYF. V and J are TRBV7-9 and TRBJ2-5; possible D gene TRBD2, 5 bases. The V end lost 11 bases, the J end lost 3 bases, and 10 bases lay between the germline ends. There are 11 residues in the CDR3. CDR1 and CDR2 from the germline V gene are SEHNR and FQNEAQ (reference sequence). Full variable domain (missing parts from reference TRBV7-9 and TRBJ2-5): DTGVSQNPRHKITKRGQNVTFRCDPISEHNRLYWYRQTLGQGPEFLTYFQNEAQLEKSRLLSDRFSAERPKGSFSTLEIQRTEQGDSAMYLCAGQREETQYFGPGTRLLVL.

This clonotype was observed at least ten times. The chain recombines TRBV3-1 with TRBJ1-2; 9 nucleotides line up with TRBD1. Germline loops: CDR1 LGHDT, CDR2 YNNKEL (reference sequence). V trimming: 4 bases; J trimming: 6 bases; junction bases outside the gene matches: 9. This CDR3 region has 15 residues. The CDR3 region has the DNA TGTGCCAGCAGCCCCCTTACAGGGGGCGCGAATGGCTACACCTTC. Protein: CASSPLTGGANGYTF.

This clonotype occurred a few times. The J gene is TRBJ1-4, the V gene TRBV5-6; tentative D call: TRBD1 (5 bases). Germline V gene lookup returns CDR1 SGHDT and CDR2 YYEEEE. There are 16 residues in the CDR3. Trimming cost V 0 bases and J 3 bases, with 12 bases left between them. CDR3 residues: CASSLGVLGPNEKLFF. The CDR3 DNA reads as TGTGCCAGCAGCTTGGGGGTATTGGGGCCTAATGAAAAACTGTTTTTT.

This sequence joins TRBV2 and TRBJ2-7; TRBD2 aligns across 9 bases. V lost 6 bases and J lost 3; bases outside the gene matches: 15. Germline values: CDR1 SNHLY, CDR2 FYNNEI. The CDR3 consists of 17 residues. CDR3 sequence: CASRDPTTSGPFYEQYF. CDR3 nucleotides: TGTGCCAGCAGAGACCCCACAACTAGCGGGCCCTTCTACGAGCAGTACTTC.

This clonotype was observed a few times. The genes are TRBV19 and TRBJ1-2; possibly TRBD1 for D (6 bases). From germline, CDR1 is LNHDA and CDR2 SQIVND (reference sequence). Trimming stripped 4 bases from V and 8 bases from J, with 14 bases between. CDR3 length: 13 residues. CDR3 DNA: TGTGCCAGTAGTACGGAACAGGGTCGAGGCTACACCTTC. This codes for CASSTEQGRGYTF.

This clonotype was seen a few times. The V gene is TRBV12-3 or TRBV12-4, the J gene TRBJ2-7; 7 bases are a match to TRBD1. The CDR3 is made up of 14 amino acids. J was trimmed by 7 bases and V by 3 bases; bases with no gene match: 9. The CDR3 protein is CASSFRQGAVEQYF. DNA of the CDR3: TGTGCCAGCAGTTTCAGACAGGGTGCGGTAGAGCAGTACTTC.

This clonotype appeared many times. The chain has TRBV5-1 and TRBJ2-7; possibly TRBD2 for D (5 bases). The V gene lost 0 bases and the J gene lost 7 bases, with 11 bases spanning the gap. Germline lookup yields CDR1 SGHRS and CDR2 YFSETQ. This CDR3 has 13 amino acids. This CDR3 is CASSLVLAREQYF. CDR3 sequence (DNA): TGCGCCAGCAGCTTGGTGCTAGCCAGGGAGCAGTACTTC.